This T cell receptor beta chain was observed in a study of control samples from healthy donors and cancer patients. V gave up 0 bases and J gave up 4 bases, with 16 bases separating them. This CDR3 has 16 amino acids. Germline V gene lookup returns CDR1 SGHAT and CDR2 FQNNGV. Produced via immunoSEQ multiplex PCR; TCRdb's table is partial and in-frame only. The table has about 86,000 clones, 90% to 95% seen once. Specimen: blood. This sequence joins TRBV11-2 and TRBJ2-7; D tentatively reads TRBD1 or TRBD2 (5 bases each). The TCR comes from a woman aged 30 to 39 in good health. CDR3 region: CASSLDLGGIRYEQYF. The CDR3 coding sequence is TGTGCCAGCAGCTTAGATCTTGGGGGAATACGGTACGAGCAGTACTTC.